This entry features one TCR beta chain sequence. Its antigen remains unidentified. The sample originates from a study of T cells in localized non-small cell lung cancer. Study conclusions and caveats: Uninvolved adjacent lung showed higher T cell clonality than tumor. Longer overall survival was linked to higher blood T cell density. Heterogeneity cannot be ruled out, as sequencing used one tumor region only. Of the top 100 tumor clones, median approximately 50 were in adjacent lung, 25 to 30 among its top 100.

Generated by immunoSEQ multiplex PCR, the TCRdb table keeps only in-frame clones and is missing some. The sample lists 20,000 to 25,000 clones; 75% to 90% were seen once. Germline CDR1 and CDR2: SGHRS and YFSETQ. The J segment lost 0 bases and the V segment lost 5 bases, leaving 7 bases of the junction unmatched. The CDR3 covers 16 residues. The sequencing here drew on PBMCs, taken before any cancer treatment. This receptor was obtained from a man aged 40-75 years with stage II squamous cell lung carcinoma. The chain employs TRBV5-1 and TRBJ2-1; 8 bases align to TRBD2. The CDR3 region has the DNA TGCGCCAGCAGTACTAGCGGACCCCACTCCTACAATGAGCAGTTCTTC. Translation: CASSTSGPHSYNEQFF.